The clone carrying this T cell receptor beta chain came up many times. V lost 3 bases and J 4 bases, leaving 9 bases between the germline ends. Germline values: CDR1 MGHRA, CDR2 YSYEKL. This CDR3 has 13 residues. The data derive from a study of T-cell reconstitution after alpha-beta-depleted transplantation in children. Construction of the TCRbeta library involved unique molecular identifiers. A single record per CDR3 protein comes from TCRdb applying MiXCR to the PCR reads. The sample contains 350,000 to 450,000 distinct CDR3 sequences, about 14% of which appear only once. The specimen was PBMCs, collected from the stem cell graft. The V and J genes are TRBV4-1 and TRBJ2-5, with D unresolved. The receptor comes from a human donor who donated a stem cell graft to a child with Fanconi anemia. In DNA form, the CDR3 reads TGCGCCAGCAGCCAGGAATGGGGAGAGACCCAGTACTTC. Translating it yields CASSQEWGETQYF.